This record looks at one T cell receptor beta chain sequence and its context. Which antigen it targets is not known. Per-base qualities were not stored, and no clone one base away is much larger. This specimen belongs to a study of blood T cell repertoires in COVID-19 (dated by TCRdb to between 2020 and 2021). Turning to the overall study: Samples covering the acute and convalescent phases of COVID-19 were provided by collaborators in the United States, Italy and Spain. The material from the prospective study consisted of cDNA or gDNA derived from T cells, B-cell-depleted T cells, or PBMCs. Deeply sampled blood TCRbeta repertoires from subjects exposed to, actively infected with, or recovered from COVID-19 were included in the dataset. A freely available public database, intended as a resource for researchers studying the immune response to SARS-CoV-2, is where the repertoires were released. The samples were drawn from two sources: the first 160 participants of the ongoing ImmuneRACE study, and some 1,300 subjects contributed by 6 global collaborators. Nearly every sample came with metadata listing a de-identified subject ID, COVID-19 status, age in years and sex. HLA class I and class II types, where available, came from metadata supplied by the sample provider rather than from assay-based typing. Results and caveats for the whole study, not just this receptor: How much clinical and demographic metadata was included differed by source and by participant, and the metadata was provided uncurated.

The CDR3, from cysteine to phenylalanine, totals 15 residues. The retained sequence is limited to the CDR3, 45 bases, with the frame set at the first base. V is reduced by 5 bases and J by 7 bases, leaving a spacing of 18 bases between them. For CDR1 and CDR2, the germline V gene lists SGHVS and FQNEAQ. Each collaborating institution followed its own protocols to collect whole blood in K2EDTA tubes. For TCRbeta analysis, collaborators shipped samples in one of three forms: frozen whole blood, isolated PBMCs, or DNA extracted from either of those sample types. TCRbeta CDR3 regions were amplified from genomic DNA by means of the immunoSEQ Assay, a bias-controlled multiplex PCR. In the authors' own workflow: The number of nucleated cells in each sample was estimated from the amplification of reference gene primers within the assay. To quantify the absolute abundance of each unique TCRbeta CDR3 rearrangement, sequence reads were collapsed and filtered. For each sample, productive Simpson clonality was calculated by taking the square root of Simpson's diversity index across productive rearrangements. TCRdb obtained this table from immuneACCESS and retained in-frame rearrangements with V and J assigned. These tables miss some clones; where compared with another copy, unresolved V genes account for less than half of the shortfall, and the remainder is unexplained. The V and J calls and the clone size are those of that table, but D and trimming were determined from the DNA. This sample comprises some 240,000 clones, roughly four fifths of them detected only once. Jointly, the top ten make up roughly 12% of the sample.

The sequencing sample was made of peripheral blood. This receptor chain uses TRBV7-8 and TRBJ1-5; possibly the D gene is TRBD1, per 6 matching bases. This sequence was found in a woman aged 60-75 years with active or convalescent COVID-19. CDR3 loop: CASSPRATGWQPQHF. The sequenced DNA is TGTGCCAGCAGCCCGAGGGCGACAGGCTGGCAGCCCCAGCATTTT. Reference TRBV7-8 and TRBJ1-5 genes cover what lies past the CDR3, so the full variable domain is GAGVSQSPRYKVAKRGQDVALRCDPISGHVSLFWYQQALGQGPEFLTYFQNEAQLDKSGLPSDRFFAERPEGSVSTLKIQRTQQEDSAVYLCASSPRATGWQPQHFGDGTRLSIL.